This T cell receptor (beta chain) was identified in a study of regulatory T cells in long-lasting Graves disease (dated by TCRdb to the early 2020s). About the full investigation: Newly diagnosed Graves' disease patients had taken antithyroid drugs for less than 3 months. Peripheral blood TCR sequencing and RNA sequencing compared persistent Graves' disease patients with newly diagnosed Graves' disease patients. The study was conducted in China and was registered as a clinical trial. A total of about 33 samples underwent TCR sequencing, from roughly 13 patients with persistent Graves' disease and 20 or so patients with newly diagnosed Graves' disease. The study at large found these results: Compared with newly diagnosed patients, patients with persistent Graves' disease had lower TCR Shannon entropy and fewer highly expanded clones, which suggests clonal expansion. Sequencing and analysis were restricted to the TCR beta chain. Because the primary lesion, thyroid tissue, could not be accessed, the study looked at peripheral blood alone. As a limitation, the authors acknowledged that the small sample size may reduce accuracy. A larger number of public clonotypes was shared among persistent patients (under 3,000) than among newly diagnosed patients (around 880). TRBV28, TRBJ1-2 and TRBJ2-5 were preferentially used in persistent disease, while TRBV20-1 and TRBJ2-1 were favored in newly diagnosed disease.

The time point label of this sample denotes: newly diagnosed GD, antithyroid drugs for less than 3 months. For both TCR sequencing and RNA sequencing, RNA was extracted from PBMCs in TRIzol. The diagnosis of Graves' disease was made according to American Thyroid Association guidelines. The patients came from an endocrinology department in Xi'an, China. From each patient, about 9.7 milliliters of peripheral blood was collected into an EDTA anticoagulant tube. Ficoll Paque Plus density gradient separation was used to isolate PBMCs, and no further T cell sorting was performed. An Agilent 2100 Bioanalyzer and agarose gel were used to check RNA quality, and a NanoDrop 2000 was used to measure RNA concentration. Library method: multiplex PCR. Sequencing used an Illumina HiSeq 4000. iRepertoire HTBI primers and Arm-PCR amplification of CDR3 regions were used to construct TCR beta libraries. Before sequencing, the PCR products underwent gel purification. As for the authors' bioinformatics: Gene usage analysis of CDR3 amino acid clonotypes relied on the roughly 67 TRBV and over 13 TRBJ segments identified across samples. COPE and FqMerger were used to merge filtered high-quality paired reads into contigs. BLAST was used to align contigs to IMGT TRBV, TRBD and TRBJ reference genes, with CDR3 defined following IMGT. Clonotypes above 0.1% frequency were classified as highly expanded clones. Shannon entropy was used to measure repertoire diversity, and the Gini coefficient was used to measure V-J evenness. Clonotypes shared by more than one individual were considered public. TCRdb reran the public reads through fastp at Q25 and MiXCR, keeping productive beta chains. CDR3 protein sequences are deduplicated, and each keeps its most common genes and DNA. Clone size and V and J calls follow TCRdb, not the original study. This sample holds fewer than 400,000 distinct CDR3 sequences; more than 15% were observed only once. The ten largest clones capture about 39% of the sample.

This clonotype was picked up many times. Its antigen remains unidentified. No much larger clone exists at a distance of one base, and base qualities are not known. The germline V gene encodes CDR1 MGHDK and CDR2 SYGVNS. The CDR3 runs 13 amino acids, cysteine and phenylalanine included. Only the CDR3 part of the read is kept: 39 bases, read in frame from the first base. Compared with germline, V lacks 7 bases and J lacks 6 bases; bases without a gene match: 9. The rearranged segments are TRBV25-1 and TRBJ2-7, with 7 bases matching TRBD1. The TCR was taken from a female donor with Graves disease. The source material was peripheral blood mononuclear cells (PBMCs), sampled at new diagnosis, from a patient treated with antithyroid drugs. The DNA reads TGTGCCAGCAAGGGCAGGGGGTTTGGCGAGCAGTACTTC. Translated, this is CASKGRGFGEQYF.